This passage covers 6 T cell receptor beta chains from one sample sequenced in a study of blood T cell repertoires in COVID-19. Method: immunoSEQ multiplex PCR; TCRdb's copy keeps in-frame clones and lacks some. The table shows around 100,000 clones, with roughly 76% occurring only once. The sample consisted of peripheral blood. Receptor source: an older man with COVID-19, enrolled during active disease.

V is TRBV24-1 and J is TRBJ2-5; TRBD1 matches at 9 bases. Trimming cost V 0 bases and J 2 bases; bases outside gene matches: 3. CDR1 and CDR2 (germline): KGHDR, SFDVKD. The CDR3 has 16 residues. This chain's CDR3 is CATSDLRTGEQETQYF. The DNA of the CDR3 is TGTGCCACCAGTGATTTGCGGACAGGGGAACAAGAGACCCAGTACTTC.

This sequence joins TRBV12-3 or TRBV12-4 and TRBJ1-2; the match to TRBD1 covers 8 bases. With V trimmed by 11 bases and J by 8 bases, 7 bases remained unmatched. The CDR3 extends over 11 amino acids. The CDR3 DNA reads TGTGCCGGACAGGGAGGATCAGGCTACACCTTC. Protein sequence: CAGQGGSGYTF.

The rearrangement links TRBV11-3 to TRBJ2-2; D is uncertain. Germline loops: CDR1 SGHNT, CDR2 YENEEA. The V end lost 1 base, the J end lost 0 bases, and 9 bases lay between the germline ends. The CDR3 totals 16 residues. This CDR3 is CASSLGTDSNTGELFF. Written as DNA, the CDR3 is TGTGCCAGCAGCTTAGGTACTGACTCGAACACCGGGGAGCTGTTTTTT.

V usage is TRBV29-1 and J usage is TRBJ2-5; TRBD1 aligns across 9 bases. This CDR3 is built from 14 residues. Germline CDR1 and CDR2: SQVTM and ANQGSEA. V lost 6 bases and J lost 5; bases outside the gene matches: 10. The CDR3 DNA sequence: TGCAGCGTCTGGGACAGGGCCAGGGGGGAGACCCAGTACTTC. Encoded protein: CSVWDRARGETQYF.

The chain links TRBV7-6 to TRBJ2-5; TRBD1 aligns across 9 bases. This CDR3 comprises 17 residues. The germline V gene has CDR1 SGHVS and CDR2 FNYEAQ. The junction had 15 bases not matched to a gene; V was cut back by 5 bases and J by 5 bases. CDR3 DNA: TGTGCCAGCAGCCAAGTTGGCAGGACAGGGGATTCGGAGACCCAGTACTTC. This translates into CASSQVGRTGDSETQYF.

This chain links TRBV5-4 with TRBJ1-2; a weak D match, TRBD1 (5 bases). With 4 bases removed from V and 3 bases from J, the gap between germline ends came to 13 bases. CDR3 length equals 14 residues. CDR1 and CDR2 (germline): SGHNT, YYREEE (reference sequence). CDR3 DNA sequence: TGTGCCAGCAGCCCTACAGGAGAGGACTATGGCTACACCTTC. It yields the protein CASSPTGEDYGYTF.